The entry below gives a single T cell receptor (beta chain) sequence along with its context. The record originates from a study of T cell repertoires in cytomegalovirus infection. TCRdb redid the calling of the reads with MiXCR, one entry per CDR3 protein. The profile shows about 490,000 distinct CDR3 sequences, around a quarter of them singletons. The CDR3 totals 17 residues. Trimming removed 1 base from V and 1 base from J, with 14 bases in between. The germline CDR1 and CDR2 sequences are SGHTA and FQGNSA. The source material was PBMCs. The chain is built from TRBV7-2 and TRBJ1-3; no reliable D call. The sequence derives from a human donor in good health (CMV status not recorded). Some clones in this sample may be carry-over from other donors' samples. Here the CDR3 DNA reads TGTGCCAGCAGCTTAGTAGGCCACCCCTTATCTGGAAACACCATATATTTT. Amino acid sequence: CASSLVGHPLSGNTIYF. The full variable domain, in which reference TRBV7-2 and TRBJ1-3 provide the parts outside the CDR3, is GAGVSQSPSNKVTEKGKDVELRCDPISGHTALYWYRQSLGQGLEFLIYFQGNSAPDKSGLPSDRFSAERTGGSVSTLTIQRTQQEDSAVYLCASSLVGHPLSGNTIYFGEGSWLTVV.